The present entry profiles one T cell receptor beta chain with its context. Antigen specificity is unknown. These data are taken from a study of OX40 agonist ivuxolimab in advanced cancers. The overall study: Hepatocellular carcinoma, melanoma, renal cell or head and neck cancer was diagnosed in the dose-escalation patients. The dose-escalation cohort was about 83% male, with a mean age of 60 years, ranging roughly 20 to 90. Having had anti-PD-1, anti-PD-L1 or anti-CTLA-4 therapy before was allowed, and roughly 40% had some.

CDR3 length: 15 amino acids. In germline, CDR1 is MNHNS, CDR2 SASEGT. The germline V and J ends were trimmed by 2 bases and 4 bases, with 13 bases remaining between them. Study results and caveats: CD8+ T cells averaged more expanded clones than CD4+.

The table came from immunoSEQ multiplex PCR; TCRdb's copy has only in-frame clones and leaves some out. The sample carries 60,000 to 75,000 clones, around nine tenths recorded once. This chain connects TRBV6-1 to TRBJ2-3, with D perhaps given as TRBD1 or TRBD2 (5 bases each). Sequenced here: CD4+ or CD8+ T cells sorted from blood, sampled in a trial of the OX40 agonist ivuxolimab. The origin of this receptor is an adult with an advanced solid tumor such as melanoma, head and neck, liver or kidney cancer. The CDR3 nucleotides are TGTGCCAGCAGTGAATGGGGGTCCCGGCCAGATACGCAGTATTTT. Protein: CASSEWGSRPDTQYF.